The sequence of this T cell receptor beta chain was determined in a study of T cells in Graves' hyperthyroidism and ophthalmopathy. Trimming stripped 3 bases from V and 3 bases from J, with 9 bases between. Germline V gene lookup returns CDR1 MDHEN and CDR2 SYDVKM. This CDR3 is built from 14 residues. TCR beta CDR3 regions were amplified from RNA. The HTBI set primed first-round TCR CDR3 RT-PCR. TCRdb passed the multiplex PCR reads through MiXCR, listing each CDR3 protein once. The table includes hundreds of thousands of distinct CDR3 sequences, more than 15% detected once. The definition of stable Graves' hyperthyroidism was no ophthalmopathy progression within 18 months. This sample holds PBMCs from roughly 10 ml fresh peripheral blood. This clonotype was detected ten times or more.

The chain links TRBV28 to TRBJ1-5; TRBD1 is a possible D gene (5 bases). The TCR comes from a woman aged 18-35 years with Graves' hyperthyroidism. The sequenced material came from blood. The CDR3 DNA follows: TGTGCCAGCAGTTTTGGACATCTCAATCAGCCCCAGCATTTT. It specifies CASSFGHLNQPQHF.